This T cell receptor (beta chain) was identified during a study of T cell clusters in autoimmune cytopenias. Tens of thousands of genome equivalents of blood DNA were amplified for TRB. This CDR3 is built from 14 residues. Germline V gives CDR1 MNHEY, CDR2 SVGAGI. This clonotype is medium-sized by frequency. Its antigen is as yet unknown. TRB rearrangements were amplified by touch-down multiplex PCR with mixed TRB-A/B primers. TCRdb reanalyzed the multiplex PCR reads and collapses them to one entry per CDR3 protein, without DNA. The sample has about 5,000 distinct CDR3 sequences. Findings of the study overall: TRB repertoire shifts in secondary cytopenia and chronic lymphocytic leukemia mostly reflected lymphoma, not autoimmunity. Physiological T cell clusters of healthy donors were apparently absent in primary autoimmune cytopenia patients. Healthy donors had 2.5 to 3.5-fold more exclusive TRB clusters than active autoimmune hepatitis patients.

The V gene is TRBV6-5, the J gene TRBJ1-5; TCRdb lists TRBD1, though no DNA is available to test this call. Sequenced input: peripheral blood. This receptor was identified in a human donor with an autoimmune cytopenia or autoimmune hepatitis (not recorded which). CDR3 amino acids: CASSQTSGDQPQHF.